The rows below give T cell receptor beta chains drawn from one sample of a study of technical replicates of blood from several donors. This table comes from immunoSEQ multiplex PCR, and its TCRdb copy is limited to in-frame clones, with some not included. The table records some 80,000 clones, 75% to 95% of them present only once. Material: T cells isolated from PBMCs. The receptors shown here come from a human donor in good health. CDR3s include the opening cysteine and the closing phenylalanine or tryptophan. The D gene is left open where the match is weak. Clone size is given for some rows only: seen once, a few or many times, or a class if the clone is expanded.

clone_size	v_call	j_call	d_call	cdr3_aa	cdr3_nt
once	TRBV6-4	TRBJ2-4	NA	CASRESGIKNIQYF	TGTGCCAGCAGGGAATCAGGGATCAAAAACATTCAGTACTTC
NA	TRBV7-2	TRBJ2-3	NA	CASSFRSVSTDTQYF	TGTGCCAGCAGCTTCAGAAGCGTGAGCACAGATACGCAGTATTTT
once	TRBV27	TRBJ1-4	NA	CASSLVGALNEKLFF	TGTGCCAGCAGCCTCGTGGGGGCCCTTAATGAAAAACTGTTTTTT
NA	TRBV5-1	TRBJ2-5	NA	CASSLVQDQETQYF	TGCGCCAGCAGCTTGGTTCAGGATCAAGAGACCCAGTACTTC
NA	TRBV30	TRBJ2-6	NA	CAWRFRLGGMSGANVLTF	TGTGCCTGGAGATTCCGATTAGGGGGAATGTCTGGGGCCAACGTCCTGACTTTC
NA	TRBV9	TRBJ2-7	TRBD1	CASSATGFALPGEQYF	TGTGCCAGCAGCGCGACAGGGTTCGCTCTACCGGGAGAGCAGTACTTC
NA	TRBV7-9	TRBJ2-2	NA	CASSLGGTTTGELFF	TGTGCCAGCAGCTTAGGGGGGACAACAACCGGGGAGCTGTTTTTT
NA	TRBV12-5	TRBJ1-4	TRBD1	CASGRDRRFNEKLFF	TGTGCTAGTGGTCGGGACAGGCGATTTAATGAAAAACTGTTTTTT
NA	TRBV13	TRBJ2-7	TRBD1	CASSLNLGQGSF	TGTGCCAGCAGCTTAAATCTGGGACAGGGGAGCTTC
NA	TRBV10-3	TRBJ2-3	TRBD2	CAIKRTPLAEGGPDTQYF	TGTGCCATCAAGCGAACCCCACTAGCGGAGGGGGGGCCAGATACGCAGTATTTT
once	TRBV7-2	TRBJ1-2	NA	CASTLRQRLNGYTF	TGTGCCAGCACTCTAAGGCAGCGACTAAATGGCTACACCTTC
NA	TRBV18	TRBJ2-7	TRBD1	CASSGQGASSYEQYF	TGTGCCAGCTCGGGACAGGGGGCCAGCTCCTACGAGCAGTACTTC
NA	TRBV4-2	TRBJ2-5	TRBD2	CASSRVSGSGETQYF	TGTGCCAGCAGCCGTGTTAGCGGGAGTGGGGAGACCCAGTACTTC
NA	TRBV6-5	TRBJ2-2	TRBD1	CASSYITTGGTGELFF	TGTGCCAGCAGTTATATTACGACAGGGGGAACCGGGGAGCTGTTTTTT
once	TRBV11-2	TRBJ1-3	TRBD1	CASSPTGAFGNTIYF	TGTGCCAGCAGCCCGACAGGGGCATTTGGAAACACCATATATTTT
NA	TRBV27	TRBJ2-1	NA	CASSKTRTSLDEQFF	TGTGCCAGCAGTAAGACTAGAACAAGCCTCGATGAGCAGTTCTTC
NA	TRBV7-9	TRBJ2-7	NA	CASSLGGHEQYF	TGTGCCAGCAGCTTAGGGGGCCACGAGCAGTACTTC
NA	TRBV9	TRBJ1-5	NA	CASSVEAGNQPQHF	TGTGCCAGCAGCGTAGAGGCAGGTAATCAGCCCCAGCATTTT
NA	TRBV25-1	TRBJ1-2	NA	CASSVSQGYGYTF	TGTGCCAGCAGTGTTTCACAGGGATATGGCTACACCTTC
NA	TRBV7-6	TRBJ1-1	NA	CASSLYLGEGRNAEAFF	TGTGCCAGCAGCTTATACTTAGGAGAGGGGAGGAACGCTGAAGCTTTCTTT
NA	TRBV7-6	TRBJ2-7	TRBD2	CASSFRGAGALYDGPYEQYF	TGTGCCAGCAGCTTTCGGGGAGCGGGAGCGCTATACGACGGCCCCTACGAGCAGTACTTC
NA	TRBV5-1	TRBJ2-3	NA	CASKGGVSTDTQYF	TGCGCCAGCAAAGGCGGGGTGAGCACAGATACGCAGTATTTT
NA	TRBV9	TRBJ2-2	NA	CAGGPGELFF	TGTGCCGGAGGGCCAGGGGAGCTGTTTTTT
NA	TRBV19	TRBJ2-2	NA	CASSFQMNTGELFF	TGTGCCAGTAGTTTCCAAATGAACACCGGGGAGCTGTTTTTT
NA	TRBV6-6	TRBJ2-5	NA	CASSYGQQETQYF	TGTGCCAGCAGTTACGGACAGCAAGAGACCCAGTACTTC
NA	TRBV19	TRBJ2-7	NA	CASSIYQGRSYEQYF	TGTGCCAGTAGTATTTATCAGGGGCGGTCCTACGAGCAGTACTTC
NA	TRBV7-7	TRBJ2-1	NA	CASSLEGSYNEQFF	TGTGCCAGCAGCTTGGAGGGCTCCTACAATGAGCAGTTCTTC
once	TRBV5-1	TRBJ2-7	NA	CASSLGQRPPTYEQYF	TGCGCCAGCAGCTTGGGACAGAGACCGCCGACCTACGAGCAGTACTTC
once	TRBV2	TRBJ1-2	NA	CASSVGREDGYTF	TGTGCCAGCAGTGTCGGCAGGGAGGATGGCTACACCTTC
NA	TRBV6-1	TRBJ1-4	TRBD1	CASSAQGAQEKLFF	TGTGCCAGCAGTGCCCAGGGGGCGCAAGAAAAACTGTTTTTT
once	TRBV11-2	TRBJ2-1	TRBD2	CASSLLRDYSSYNEQFF	TGTGCCAGCAGCTTGCTAAGGGACTATAGCTCCTACAATGAGCAGTTCTTC
NA	TRBV6-6	TRBJ1-4	NA	CASSYWGPNEKLFF	TGTGCCAGCAGTTACTGGGGGCCTAATGAAAAACTGTTTTTT
NA	TRBV30	TRBJ1-5	NA	CAWSRESNQPQHF	TGTGCCTGGAGTCGAGAGAGCAATCAGCCCCAGCATTTT
NA	TRBV6-5	TRBJ2-7	TRBD2	CASSSSGYLGAYEQYF	TGTGCCAGCAGTTCTAGCGGGTACCTAGGGGCCTACGAGCAGTACTTC
once	TRBV7-9	TRBJ2-5	TRBD2	CASNPGLAEETQYF	TGTGCCAGCAACCCTGGACTAGCGGAAGAGACCCAGTACTTC
NA	TRBV14	TRBJ1-5	NA	CASSSDIDGPQHF	TGTGCCAGCAGCTCCGACATCGATGGACCCCAGCATTTT
NA	TRBV14	TRBJ1-3	TRBD1	CASSLTGKPNTIYF	TGTGCCAGCAGCTTGACAGGGAAGCCAAACACCATATATTTT
NA	TRBV7-9	TRBJ2-1	NA	CASSLTDSYNEQFF	TGTGCCAGCAGCTTAACCGACTCTTACAATGAGCAGTTCTTC
NA	TRBV4-3	TRBJ2-7	TRBD2	CASSQGIAGGYEQYF	TGCGCCAGCAGCCAAGGGATAGCGGGAGGGTACGAGCAGTACTTC
NA	TRBV19	TRBJ2-1	TRBD1	CASSRQGYEQFF	TGTGCCAGTAGTCGACAGGGTTATGAGCAGTTCTTC
few	TRBV7-2	TRBJ2-2	NA	CASPFNGELFF	TGTGCCAGCCCTTTTAACGGGGAGCTGTTTTTT
few	TRBV19	TRBJ1-2	NA	CASKTGIYGYTF	TGTGCCAGTAAAACAGGGATCTATGGCTACACCTTC
NA	TRBV28	TRBJ1-1	NA	CASSSLGGDTEAFF	TGTGCCAGCAGTTCCTTGGGAGGCGACACTGAAGCTTTCTTT
NA	TRBV9	TRBJ2-3	TRBD1	CASSDRDREVPDTQYF	TGTGCCAGCAGCGATAGGGACAGGGAGGTCCCAGATACGCAGTATTTT
once	TRBV5-1	TRBJ2-1	NA	CASSRLSRDEQFF	TGCGCCAGCAGCCGCCTGTCGAGGGATGAGCAGTTCTTC
NA	TRBV29-1	TRBJ1-5	NA	CSVDTGSNQPQHF	TGCAGCGTTGATACCGGGAGCAATCAGCCCCAGCATTTT
NA	TRBV27	TRBJ2-7	NA	CASSTGSSYEQYF	TGTGCCAGCAGTACGGGTTCCTCCTACGAGCAGTACTTC
NA	TRBV7-6	TRBJ1-5	NA	CASSLVDQPQHF	TGTGCCAGCAGCTTAGTAGATCAGCCCCAGCATTTT
NA	TRBV14	TRBJ2-5	TRBD1	CASSQDRFRGQGTQETQYF	TGTGCCAGCAGCCAAGACCGCTTCCGGGGACAGGGAACACAAGAGACCCAGTACTTC
NA	TRBV4-1	TRBJ2-7	NA	CASFKEEQYF	TGCGCCAGCTTTAAGGAGGAGCAGTACTTC
NA	TRBV5-1	TRBJ2-7	NA	CASSLRAGPYEQYF	TGCGCCAGCAGCTTGAGGGCGGGCCCCTACGAGCAGTACTTC
NA	TRBV6-6	TRBJ2-7	TRBD1	CASSYSGGQGVYEQYF	TGTGCCAGCAGTTACTCGGGGGGACAGGGGGTCTACGAGCAGTACTTC
NA	TRBV9	TRBJ2-1	TRBD1	CASSQRDRGFNEQFF	TGTGCCAGCAGCCAAAGGGACAGGGGATTCAATGAGCAGTTCTTC